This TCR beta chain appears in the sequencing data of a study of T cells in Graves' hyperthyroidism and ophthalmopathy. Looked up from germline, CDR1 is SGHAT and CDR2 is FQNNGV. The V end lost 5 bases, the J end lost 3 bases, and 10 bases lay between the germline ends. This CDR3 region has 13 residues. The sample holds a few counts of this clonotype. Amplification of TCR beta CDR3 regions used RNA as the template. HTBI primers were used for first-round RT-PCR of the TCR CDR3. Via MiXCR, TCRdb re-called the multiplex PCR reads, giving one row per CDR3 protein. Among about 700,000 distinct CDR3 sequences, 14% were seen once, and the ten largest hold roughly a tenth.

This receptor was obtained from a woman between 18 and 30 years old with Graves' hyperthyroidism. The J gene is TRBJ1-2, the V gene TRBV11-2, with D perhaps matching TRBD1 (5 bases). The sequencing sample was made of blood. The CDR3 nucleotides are TGTGCCAGCAGCCCGGAAGGGGACTATGGCTACACCTTC. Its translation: CASSPEGDYGYTF.